This T cell receptor beta chain was captured in a study of shared clonotypes between healthy human individuals. Study conclusions and caveats: Around 5.3% of naive CD4 clonotypes were shared across several donors.

Note on this clone: What it binds is unknown.

Healthy HIV-negative adults with no recent acute infections or vaccinations were recruited as donors. The V gene's germline CDR1 is MNHEY and CDR2 SMNVEV (reference sequence). The CDR3 loop spans 16 amino acids. V lost 4 bases, J lost 3 bases, and 11 bases stayed unmatched. Clones were sequenced by immunoSEQ multiplex PCR, and TCRdb holds only the in-frame ones, with some missing. The sample has roughly 2 million clones; under 97% are singletons. This clonotype originated in a man younger than 35 in good health. The chain joins TRBV27 to TRBJ2-7; TRBD2 matches 8 bases. The sequenced sample was naive CD4+ T cells sorted from blood. Subset of the sample: CD45RA+ positively selected. The CDR3 here is CASSSPGGSRGYEQYF. CDR3 in DNA: TGTGCCAGCAGTTCACCGGGAGGGAGCCGCGGCTACGAGCAGTACTTC.